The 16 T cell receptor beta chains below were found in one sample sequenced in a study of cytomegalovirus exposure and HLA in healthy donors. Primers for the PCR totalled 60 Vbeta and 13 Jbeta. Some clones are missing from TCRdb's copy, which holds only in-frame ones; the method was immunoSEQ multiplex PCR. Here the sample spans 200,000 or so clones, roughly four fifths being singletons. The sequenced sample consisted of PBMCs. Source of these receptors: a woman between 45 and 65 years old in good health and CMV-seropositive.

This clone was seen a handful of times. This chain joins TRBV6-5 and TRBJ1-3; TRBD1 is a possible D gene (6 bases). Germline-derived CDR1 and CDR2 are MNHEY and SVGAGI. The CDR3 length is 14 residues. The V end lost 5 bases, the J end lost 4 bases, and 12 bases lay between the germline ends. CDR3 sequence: CASSEQGWGNTIYF. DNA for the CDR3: TGTGCCAGCAGTGAACAGGGATGGGGAAACACCATATATTTT.

The CDR3 region is CASTAGPGGTQYF. As DNA, the CDR3 is TGTGCCAGCACCGCAGGGCCGGGGGGGACCCAGTACTTC. This rearrangement joins TRBV6-1 to TRBJ2-5; TRBD2 matches 7 bases. This CDR3 spans 13 amino acids. Looked up from germline, CDR1 is MNHNS and CDR2 is SASEGT. Trimming at V came to 7 bases and at J to 7 bases, leaving 9 bases not matched to a gene.

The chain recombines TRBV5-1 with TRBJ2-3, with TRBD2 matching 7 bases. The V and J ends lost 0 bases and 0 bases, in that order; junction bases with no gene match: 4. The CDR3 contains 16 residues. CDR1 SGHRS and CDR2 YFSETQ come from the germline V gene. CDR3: CASSLGLADSTDTQYF. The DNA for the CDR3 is TGCGCCAGCAGCTTGGGCCTAGCGGATAGCACAGATACGCAGTATTTT.

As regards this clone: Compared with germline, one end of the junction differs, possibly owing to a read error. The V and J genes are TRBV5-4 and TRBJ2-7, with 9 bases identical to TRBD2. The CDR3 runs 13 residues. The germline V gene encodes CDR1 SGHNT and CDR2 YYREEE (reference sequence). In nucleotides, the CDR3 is TGTGCCAGCAGCTTCGCGGGAGGGCCTGGTAGAGACTTC. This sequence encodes CASSFAGGPGRDF.

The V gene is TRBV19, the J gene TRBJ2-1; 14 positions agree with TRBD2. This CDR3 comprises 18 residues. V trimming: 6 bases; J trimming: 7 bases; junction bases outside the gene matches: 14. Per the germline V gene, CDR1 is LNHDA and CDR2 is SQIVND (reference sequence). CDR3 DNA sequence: TGTGCCAGTAGGAGACTAGCGGGGGGGCCGAGAGAAACGAATGAGCAGTTCTTC. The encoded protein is CASRRLAGGPRETNEQFF.

CDR3 DNA: TGTGCCAGCAGCGTAATGGGACTAGCGGGAAACGAGCAGTACTTC. It is translated as CASSVMGLAGNEQYF. The J gene is TRBJ2-7, the V gene TRBV9; 13 nucleotides match TRBD2. Trimming cost V 1 base and J 5 bases; bases outside gene matches: 3. Looked up from germline, CDR1 is SGDLS and CDR2 is YYNGEE. CDR3 length equals 15 residues.

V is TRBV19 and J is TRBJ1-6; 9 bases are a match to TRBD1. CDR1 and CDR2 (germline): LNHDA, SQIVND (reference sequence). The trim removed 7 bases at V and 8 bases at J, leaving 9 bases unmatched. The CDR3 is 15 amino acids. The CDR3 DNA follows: TGTGCCAGTACTCCCTTTCGGACAGGGGATTCACCCCTCCACTTT. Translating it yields CASTPFRTGDSPLHF.

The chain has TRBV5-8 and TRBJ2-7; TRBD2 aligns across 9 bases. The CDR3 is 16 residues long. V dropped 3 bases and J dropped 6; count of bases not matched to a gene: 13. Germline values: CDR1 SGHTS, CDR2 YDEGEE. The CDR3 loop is CASSWAGSGGSREQYF. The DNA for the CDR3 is TGTGCCAGCAGCTGGGCGGGGAGCGGGGGGTCACGCGAGCAGTACTTC.

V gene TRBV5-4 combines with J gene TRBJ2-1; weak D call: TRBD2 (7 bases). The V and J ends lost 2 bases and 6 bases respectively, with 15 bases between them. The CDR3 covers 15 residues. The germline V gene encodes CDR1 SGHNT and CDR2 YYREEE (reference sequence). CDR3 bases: TGTGCCAGCAGCTTTTTTGGGGGGGGCCCCAATGAGCAGTTCTTC. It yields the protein CASSFFGGGPNEQFF.

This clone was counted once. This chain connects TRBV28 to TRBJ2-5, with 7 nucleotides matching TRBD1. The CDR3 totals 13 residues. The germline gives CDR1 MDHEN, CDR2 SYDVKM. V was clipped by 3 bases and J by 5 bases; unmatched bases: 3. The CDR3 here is CASSFGRGETQYF. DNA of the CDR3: TGTGCCAGCAGTTTCGGCAGGGGGGAGACCCAGTACTTC.

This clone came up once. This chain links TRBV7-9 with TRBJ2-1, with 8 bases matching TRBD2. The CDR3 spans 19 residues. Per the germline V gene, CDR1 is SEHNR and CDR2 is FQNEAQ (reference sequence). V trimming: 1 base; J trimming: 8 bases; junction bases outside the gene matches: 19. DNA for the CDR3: TGTGCCAGCAGCTTAGGGGTCTCCAGCGGGAGACCTCTCGGGGATGAGCAGTTCTTC. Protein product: CASSLGVSSGRPLGDEQFF.

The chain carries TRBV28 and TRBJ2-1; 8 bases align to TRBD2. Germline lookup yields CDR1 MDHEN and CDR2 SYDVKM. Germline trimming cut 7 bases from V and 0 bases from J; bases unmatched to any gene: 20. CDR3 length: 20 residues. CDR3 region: CASTPTGGLEIFGSYNEQFF. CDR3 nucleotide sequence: TGTGCCAGCACCCCTACCGGGGGACTAGAAATATTCGGCTCCTACAATGAGCAGTTCTTC. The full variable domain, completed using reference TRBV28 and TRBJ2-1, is DVKVTQSSRYLVKRTGEKVFLECVQDMDHENMFWYRQDPGLGLRLIYFSYDVKMKEKGDIPEGYSVSREKKERFSLILESASTNQTSMYLCASTPTGGLEIFGSYNEQFFGPGTRLTVL.

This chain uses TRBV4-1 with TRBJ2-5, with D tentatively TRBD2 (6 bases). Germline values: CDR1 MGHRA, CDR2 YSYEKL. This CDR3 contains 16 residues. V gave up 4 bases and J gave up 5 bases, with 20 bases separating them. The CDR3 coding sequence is TGCGCCAGCAGCCCTTACGGGACTCTCCATGGGGAGACCCAGTACTTC. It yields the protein CASSPYGTLHGETQYF.

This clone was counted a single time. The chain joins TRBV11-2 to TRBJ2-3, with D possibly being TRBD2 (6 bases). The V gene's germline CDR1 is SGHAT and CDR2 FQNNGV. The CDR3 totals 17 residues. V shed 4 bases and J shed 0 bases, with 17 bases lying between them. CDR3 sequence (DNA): TGTGCCAGCAGCTACCGCGCGCTAGCGACTAGCACAGATACGCAGTATTTT. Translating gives CASSYRALATSTDTQYF.

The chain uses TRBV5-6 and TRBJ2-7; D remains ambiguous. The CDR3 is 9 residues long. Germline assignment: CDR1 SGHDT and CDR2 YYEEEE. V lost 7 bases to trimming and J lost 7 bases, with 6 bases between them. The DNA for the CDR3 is TGTGCCAGCCCGCGGGAGCAGTACTTC. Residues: CASPREQYF.

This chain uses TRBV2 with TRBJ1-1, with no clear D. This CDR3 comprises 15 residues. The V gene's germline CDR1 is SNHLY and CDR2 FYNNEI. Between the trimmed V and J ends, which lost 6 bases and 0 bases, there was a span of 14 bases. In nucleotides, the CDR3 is TGTGCCAGCAGCCTGGAGTCAGTCATGAACACTGAAGCTTTCTTT. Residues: CASSLESVMNTEAFF.